In this sample, the clone carrying this T cell receptor beta chain turned up a few times. The antigen is undetermined. Regions amplified from RNA transcripts were the TCR beta CDR3 regions. In the first-round RT-PCR of the TCR CDR3, the HTBI primer set was used. Each CDR3 protein gets one entry after TCRdb re-called the multiplex PCR reads with MiXCR. The table has around 500,000 distinct CDR3 sequences, less than 15% seen once; the top ten hold about 14%. Germline CDR1 is LGHDT and CDR2 is YNNKEL (reference sequence). The CDR3 spans 16 residues. V lost 3 bases to trimming and J lost 2 bases, with 13 bases between them. The sample comes from a study of T cells in Graves' hyperthyroidism and ophthalmopathy. Overall study results and limits: In blood, most of the thyroid clonotypes expanded above 0.001 were also present.

Extraction of PBMCs used approximately 10 ml of fresh peripheral blood. Material for sequencing was blood. V is TRBV3-1 and J is TRBJ2-2; the D gene could be TRBD1 or TRBD2 (5 bases each). This clonotype originated in a woman aged 40 to 55 with Graves' hyperthyroidism. This chain's CDR3 is CASSHTGTENTGELFF. The CDR3 coding sequence is TGTGCCAGCAGCCATACCGGGACCGAAAACACCGGGGAGCTGTTTTTT.